This T cell receptor beta chain was recorded in a study of human versus mouse CDR3 diversity and MHC coevolution. Overall study context: Samples had between about 0.6 x 10^7 and 1.8 x 10^7 valid reads.

Profiled with immunoSEQ multiplex PCR; TCRdb holds only in-frame clones, not every one. The sample holds tens of thousands of clones, around 90% seen once. As to this clone: Its antigen remains unknown.

Study-wide results and caveats: Human T cells underwent selection on a handful of different MHC II alleles. On average, humans showed more CDR3 deletions and insertions than mice.

Germline V gene sequence: CDR1 MNHNY, CDR2 SVGAGI (reference sequence). The CDR3 runs to 15 residues. J was trimmed by 2 bases and V by 6 bases; bases with no gene match: 9. Sequenced input: naive CD4+ T cells from blood. Subset described: CD45RO-negative CD62L-positive naive CD4 T cells. The J gene is TRBJ2-7, the V gene TRBV6-6; 8 bases fit TRBD1. The clonotype was recovered from a person between 25 and 75 years old in good health. CDR3 amino acids: CASSPSGTGTYEQYF. As DNA, the CDR3 is TGTGCCAGCAGCCCCTCCGGGACAGGAACCTACGAGCAGTACTTC.